This TCR beta chain was captured in a study of cytomegalovirus exposure and HLA in healthy donors. About the study: HLA-typed donors contributed around 85 million unique TCRs, which were held in an early data release. In terms of ancestry, the Caucasian-associated cluster contained around 79% of the roughly 360 genotyped donors.

Vbeta (60) and Jbeta (13) primers were used in the PCR. As originally analysed: Among the unique TCR beta chains that a later analysis counted, about 84 million in all, roughly 9.9 million were shared. Sequenced by immunoSEQ multiplex PCR; TCRdb stores in-frame clones only, minus some. Clone size and V and J calls were adopted from that table, with D and trimming inferred from the DNA. The sample records roughly 190,000 clones, about 80% being singletons. Notes on the study in general: Generally TCR sequences proved uncommon, though certain public TCRs appeared in numerous donors.

This clone was recorded once. Its antigen is as yet unknown. CDR3 size: 14 residues. V dropped 6 bases and J dropped 6 bases, with 15 bases sitting between them. Per the germline V gene, CDR1 is SGHTA and CDR2 is FQGNSA. This clonotype originated in a woman aged 40 to 55 in good health and CMV-seronegative. The chain combines TRBV7-2 with TRBJ1-5; D call uncertain. Sequencing was done on a sample of PBMCs. The CDR3 DNA reads TGTGCCAGCAGTCAAGGCGGCCTCACTCAGCCCCAGCATTTT. It codes for CASSQGGLTQPQHF.